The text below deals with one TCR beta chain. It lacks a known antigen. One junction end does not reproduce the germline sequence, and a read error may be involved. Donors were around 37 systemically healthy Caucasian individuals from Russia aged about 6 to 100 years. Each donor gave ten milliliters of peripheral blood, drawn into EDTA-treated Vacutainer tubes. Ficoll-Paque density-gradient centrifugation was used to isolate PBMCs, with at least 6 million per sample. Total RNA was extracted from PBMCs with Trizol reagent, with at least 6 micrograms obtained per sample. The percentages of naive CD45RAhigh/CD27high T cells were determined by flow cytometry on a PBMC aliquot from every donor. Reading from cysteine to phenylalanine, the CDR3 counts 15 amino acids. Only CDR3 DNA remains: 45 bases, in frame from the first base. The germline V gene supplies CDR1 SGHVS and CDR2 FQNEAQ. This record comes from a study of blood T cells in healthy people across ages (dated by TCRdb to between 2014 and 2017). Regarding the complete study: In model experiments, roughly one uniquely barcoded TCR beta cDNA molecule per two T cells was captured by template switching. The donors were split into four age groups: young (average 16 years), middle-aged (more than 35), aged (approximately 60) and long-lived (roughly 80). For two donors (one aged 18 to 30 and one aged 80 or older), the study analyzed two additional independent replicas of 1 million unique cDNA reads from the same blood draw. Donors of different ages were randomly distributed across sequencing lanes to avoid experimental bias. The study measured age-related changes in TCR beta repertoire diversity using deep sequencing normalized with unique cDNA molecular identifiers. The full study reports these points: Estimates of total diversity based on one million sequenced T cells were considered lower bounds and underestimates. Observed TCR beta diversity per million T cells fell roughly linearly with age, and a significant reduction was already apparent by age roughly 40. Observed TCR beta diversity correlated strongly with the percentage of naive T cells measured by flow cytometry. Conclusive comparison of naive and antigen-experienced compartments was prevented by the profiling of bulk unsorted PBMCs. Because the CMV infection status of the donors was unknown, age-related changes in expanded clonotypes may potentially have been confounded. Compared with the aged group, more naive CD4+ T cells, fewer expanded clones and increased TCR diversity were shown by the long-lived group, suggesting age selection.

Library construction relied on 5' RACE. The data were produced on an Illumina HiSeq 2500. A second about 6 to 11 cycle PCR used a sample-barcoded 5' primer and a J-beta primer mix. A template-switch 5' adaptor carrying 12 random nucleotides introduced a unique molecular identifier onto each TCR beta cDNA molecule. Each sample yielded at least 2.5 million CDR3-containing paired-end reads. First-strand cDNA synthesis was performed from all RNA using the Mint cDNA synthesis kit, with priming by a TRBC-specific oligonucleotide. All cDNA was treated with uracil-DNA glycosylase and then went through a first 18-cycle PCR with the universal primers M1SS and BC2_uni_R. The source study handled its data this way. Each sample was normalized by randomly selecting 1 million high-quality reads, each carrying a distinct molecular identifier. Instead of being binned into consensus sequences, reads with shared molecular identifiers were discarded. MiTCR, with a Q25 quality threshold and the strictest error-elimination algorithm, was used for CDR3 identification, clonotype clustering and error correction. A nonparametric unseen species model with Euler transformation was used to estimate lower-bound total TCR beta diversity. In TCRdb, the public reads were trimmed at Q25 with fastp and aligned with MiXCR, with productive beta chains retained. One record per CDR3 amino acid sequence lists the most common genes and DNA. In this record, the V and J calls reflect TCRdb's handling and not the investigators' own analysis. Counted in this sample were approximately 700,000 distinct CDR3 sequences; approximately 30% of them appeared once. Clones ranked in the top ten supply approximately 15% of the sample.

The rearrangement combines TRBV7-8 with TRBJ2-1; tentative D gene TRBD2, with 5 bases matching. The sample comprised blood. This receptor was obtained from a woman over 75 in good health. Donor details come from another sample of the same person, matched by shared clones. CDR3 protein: CASTRTAVSCNEQFF. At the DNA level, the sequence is TGTGCCAGCACCAGAACAGCGGTGTCCTGCAATGAGCAGTTCTTC.